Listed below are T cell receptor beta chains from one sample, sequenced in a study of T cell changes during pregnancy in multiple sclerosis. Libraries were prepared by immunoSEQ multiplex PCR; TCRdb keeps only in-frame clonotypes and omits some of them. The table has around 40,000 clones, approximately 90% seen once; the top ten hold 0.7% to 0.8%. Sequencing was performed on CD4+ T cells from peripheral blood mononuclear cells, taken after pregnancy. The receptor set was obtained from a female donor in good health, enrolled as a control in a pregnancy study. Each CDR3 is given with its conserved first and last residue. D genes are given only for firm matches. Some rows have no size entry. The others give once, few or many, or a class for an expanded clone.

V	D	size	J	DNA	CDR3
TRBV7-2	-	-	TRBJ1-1	TGTGCCAGCAGCTTGATCGGAGAGCCGAACACTGAAGCTTTCTTT	CASSLIGEPNTEAFF
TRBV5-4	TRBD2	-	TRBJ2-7	TGTGCCAGCAGCCACTCTAGCGGCTACGAGCAGTACTTC	CASSHSSGYEQYF
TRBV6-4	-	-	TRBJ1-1	TGTGCCAGCAGCCCGAGTGGGAACACTGAAGCTTTCTTT	CASSPSGNTEAFF
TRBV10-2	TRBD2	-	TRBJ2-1	TGCGCCAGCAGTGAAAGAAGCGGGAGAAAAAACAATGAGCAGTTCTTC	CASSERSGRKNNEQFF
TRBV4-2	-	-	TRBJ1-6	TGTGCCAGCAGCCAAGATCGCTCGGGTCCCCTCCACTTT	CASSQDRSGPLHF
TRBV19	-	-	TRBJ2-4	TGTGCCAGTAGTATAGGGAGGCCAAGTCTAGCCAAAAACATTCAGTACTTC	CASSIGRPSLAKNIQYF
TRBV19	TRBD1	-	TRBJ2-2	TGTGCCAGTAGTATTCAGGGGGCGAACACCGGGGAGCTGTTTTTT	CASSIQGANTGELFF
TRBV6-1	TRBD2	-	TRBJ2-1	TGTGCCAGCAGTGAAGGTCCCCGTGCTAGCGGGACTAAGAATGAGCAGTTCTTC	CASSEGPRASGTKNEQFF
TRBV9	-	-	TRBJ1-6	TGTGCCAGCAGCGGTCAGGGGAATGGGTCACCCCTCCACTTT	CASSGQGNGSPLHF
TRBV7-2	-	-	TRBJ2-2	TGTGCCAGCAGCCTCGGACAGAGGAGCACCGGGGAGCTGTTTTTT	CASSLGQRSTGELFF
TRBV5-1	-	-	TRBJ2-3	TGCGCCAGCAGCCTTGGGAGTGGACTATTCCAAGATACGCAGTATTTT	CASSLGSGLFQDTQYF
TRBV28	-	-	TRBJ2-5	TGTGCCAGCAGTGGCAGATTTAAAGAGACCCAGTACTTC	CASSGRFKETQYF
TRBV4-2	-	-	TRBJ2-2	TGTGCCAGCAGCCAAGATGCCGGGAGCACCGGGGAGCTGTTTTTT	CASSQDAGSTGELFF
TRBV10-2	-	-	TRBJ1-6	TGCGCCAGCAGTGAGCAGGCATCACCCCTCCACTTT	CASSEQASPLHF
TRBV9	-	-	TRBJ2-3	TGTGCCAGCAGCGTACAGGCAGATACGCAGTATTTT	CASSVQADTQYF
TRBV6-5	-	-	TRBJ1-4	TGTGCCAGCAGGGAATTCGGGGGAACTAATGAAAAACTGTTTTTT	CASREFGGTNEKLFF
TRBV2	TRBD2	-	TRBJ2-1	TGTGCCAGCAGTCGACTAGCGGGAGTCACAAATGAGCAGTTCTTC	CASSRLAGVTNEQFF
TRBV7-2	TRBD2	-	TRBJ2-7	TGTGCCAGCAGGTTAGCGGGGGGTACCTACGAGCAGTACTTC	CASRLAGGTYEQYF
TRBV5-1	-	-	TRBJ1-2	TGCGCCAGCAGCTTGGCCGGAACTGGGGCTGGCTACACCTTC	CASSLAGTGAGYTF
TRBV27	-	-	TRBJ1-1	TGTGCCAGCAGTTTTTTCAAGGGGGTGAAGAACACTGAAGCTTTCTTT	CASSFFKGVKNTEAFF
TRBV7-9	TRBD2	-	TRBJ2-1	TGTGCCAGCAGCCCCCGGGTGGTAGCGGGAGAGGATCAGTTCTTC	CASSPRVVAGEDQFF
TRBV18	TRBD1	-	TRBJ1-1	TGTGCCAGCTCACAGCGAGCTCCGGGACAGGGTAGTCCTGAAGCTTTCTTT	CASSQRAPGQGSPEAFF
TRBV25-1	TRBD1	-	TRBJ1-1	TGTGCCAGCAGGGGAGACAGGGGCGTGAACACTGAAGCTTTCTTT	CASRGDRGVNTEAFF
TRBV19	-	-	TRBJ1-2	TGTGCCAGTAGTATTGCGACAGCCAACTATGGCTACACCTTC	CASSIATANYGYTF
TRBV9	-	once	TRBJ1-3	TGTGCCAGCAGCATTGGAGGCGAAAACACCATATATTTT	CASSIGGENTIYF
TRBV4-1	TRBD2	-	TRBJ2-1	TGCGCCAGCAGCCAAGGTCCCCCGAGCGGGGTTGGGAATGAGCAGTTCTTC	CASSQGPPSGVGNEQFF
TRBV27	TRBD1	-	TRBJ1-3	TGTGCCAGCAGTTACGGACAGGGCTGGGGAAACACCATATATTTT	CASSYGQGWGNTIYF
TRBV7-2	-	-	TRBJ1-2	TGTGCCAGCAGCGCCCGGGGGTTAAACTATGGCTACACCTTC	CASSARGLNYGYTF
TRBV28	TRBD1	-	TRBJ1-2	TGTGCCAGCAGTTTTACAGGGGGCGCAGGCTATGGCTACACCTTC	CASSFTGGAGYGYTF
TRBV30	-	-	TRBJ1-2	TGTGCCTGGAGTGGCGGACAGATACTAAACTATGGCTACACCTTC	CAWSGGQILNYGYTF
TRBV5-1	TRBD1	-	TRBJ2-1	TGCGCCAGCAGCACCCAGACAGGGGCCTACAATGAGCAGTTCTTC	CASSTQTGAYNEQFF
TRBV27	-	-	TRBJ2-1	TGTGCCAGCAGCCATGGGAGCGGAGACTACAATGAGCAGTTCTTC	CASSHGSGDYNEQFF
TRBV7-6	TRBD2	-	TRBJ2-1	TGTGCCAGCAGCGAGACTAGCGGGACTAACAATGAGCAGTTCTTC	CASSETSGTNNEQFF
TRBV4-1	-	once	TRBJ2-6	TGCGCCAGCAGCCAATATCTCTTCGCCAGGGCCGGGGCCAACGTCCTGACTTTC	CASSQYLFARAGANVLTF
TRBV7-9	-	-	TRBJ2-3	TGTGCCAGCAGCTTAAGTCTGTCACCTTCCGGGAGCCGGGATACGCAGTATTTT	CASSLSLSPSGSRDTQYF
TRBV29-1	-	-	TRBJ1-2	TGCAGCACGAGGGCTGGCTACACCTTC	CSTRAGYTF